The 26 T cell receptor beta chains below were found in one sample sequenced in a study of post-analysis software for immune sequencing data. Whole-study findings and limits: Higher frequency in patients than in controls was seen for about five TRBV segments, with TRBV5-6, TRBV5-1 and TRBV20-1 among them.

These TCRs' antigens remain unknown. Researchers reported that TCR beta cDNA libraries carried unique molecular identifiers. Each CDR3 protein is one row after TCRdb ran MiXCR on the PCR reads. The sample carries roughly 620,000 distinct CDR3 sequences, 40% to 50% recorded once. The sample taken for sequencing was blood. The receptors were gathered from a girl between 5 and 17 years old with multiple sclerosis.

This clonotype was counted a few times. V and J are TRBV12-3 or TRBV12-4 and TRBJ1-2; the D is unclear. The V gene lost 6 bases and the J gene lost 4 bases, with 15 bases spanning the gap. The length of the CDR3 is 14 residues. The CDR3 DNA reads TGTGCCAGCAGACCCCTCCGCGTTCCCTATGGCTACACCTTC. Its protein is CASRPLRVPYGYTF.

The chain employs TRBV5-6 and TRBJ2-1; 10 nucleotides align to TRBD1. The J call is in doubt because the DNA end fits TRBJ2-7 better. CDR3 length: 16 amino acids. Per germline, CDR1 SGHDT and CDR2 YYEEEE. The CDR3 sequence is CASSLTDRGPLREQYF. In DNA, the CDR3 is TGTGCCAGCAGCCTGACCGACAGGGGGCCTTTGCGGGAGCAGTACTTC.

The gene calls are TRBV3-1 and TRBJ2-7, with D perhaps TRBD2 (5 bases). Germline V gene data show CDR1 as LGHDT and CDR2 as YNNKEL (reference sequence). The CDR3 contains 14 residues. Trimming removed 1 base from V and 1 base from J, with 8 bases in between. The CDR3 sequence: CASSQVDFSYEQYF. The CDR3 region has the DNA TGTGCCAGCAGCCAAGTGGACTTTTCCTACGAGCAGTACTTC.

The chain recombines TRBV10-3 with TRBJ2-6; D call uncertain. V lost 3 bases to trimming and J lost 2 bases, with 8 bases between them. This CDR3 spans 15 amino acids. Per the germline V gene, CDR1 is ENHRY and CDR2 is SYGVKD. CDR3: CAISDPNAGANVLTF. The CDR3 nucleotides read TGTGCCATCAGTGACCCGAACGCTGGGGCCAACGTCCTGACTTTC.

This clonotype was counted ten times or more. DNA of the CDR3: TGCAGTGCTAGCCTTGTAGGGGTGGACGATCAGCCCCAGCATTTT. Translating it yields CSASLVGVDDQPQHF. The rearrangement uses TRBV20-1 and TRBJ1-5; D is possibly TRBD1 (5 bases). The V end lost 3 bases, the J end lost 5 bases, and 17 bases lay between the germline ends. Germline assignment: CDR1 DFQATT and CDR2 SNEGSKA (reference sequence). CDR3 length equals 15 residues.

In the case of this clonotype: A much larger clone lies one base from this, so it may be a read error. The gene calls are TRBV20-1 and TRBJ2-5; D not certain. CDR3 length equals 14 residues. Per germline, CDR1 DFQATT and CDR2 SNEGSKA (reference sequence). The CDR3, as DNA: TGCAGTGCTAGAGGGAGTACGCCCCAAGAGACCCGGTACTTC. This translates into CSARGSTPQETRYF.

About this clonotype itself: At one end the junction does not follow the germline gene, possibly because of a read error. The rearrangement joins TRBV11-2 to TRBJ2-3, with 10 bases fitting TRBD2. This CDR3 spans 16 amino acids. The germline V gene encodes CDR1 SGHAT and CDR2 FQNNGV. The CDR3 nucleotides read TGTGCCAGCAGCCCCCTGAGCGGGGGGGCATCAGATGCGCAGTATTTT. Protein product: CASSPLSGGASDAQYF.

This clonotype came up once. This CDR3 is CASQSGVGDQPQHF. In DNA, the CDR3 is TGTGCCAGCCAGTCAGGGGTAGGAGATCAGCCCCAGCATTTT. This chain connects TRBV12-3 or TRBV12-4 to TRBJ1-5; maybe TRBD1 (6 bases). V lost 8 bases, J lost 5 bases, and 16 bases lay in between. The CDR3 sequence is 14 residues long.

This clonotype was detected only a few times. The gene calls are TRBV6-1 and TRBJ1-1, with unresolved D. This CDR3 has 14 amino acids. With 6 bases removed from V and 0 bases from J, the gap between germline ends came to 11 bases. The germline V gene encodes CDR1 MNHNS and CDR2 SASEGT. The CDR3 DNA reads TGTGCCAGCAGGCGGGCAGTGCTGAACACTGAAGCTTTCTTT. It translates to CASRRAVLNTEAFF.

The CDR3, as DNA: TGCGCCAGCAGTGACACGGGACACCCCTCCTACGAGCAGTACTTC. Translating it yields CASSDTGHPSYEQYF. The chain is built from TRBV4-1 and TRBJ2-7; D perhaps matches TRBD1 (6 bases). Germline V gene sequence: CDR1 MGHRA, CDR2 YSYEKL. The CDR3 length is 15 residues. V was trimmed by 6 bases and J by 0 bases, leaving 15 bases between them.

The J gene is TRBJ1-5, the V gene TRBV10-3; unclear D gene. The CDR3 loop spans 12 amino acids. V was cut by 10 bases and J by 5 bases, with 12 bases left in between. CDR1 is ENHRY, CDR2 SYGVKD, per germline. Here the CDR3 DNA reads TGTGCCACTCAGGACGGTCATCAGCCCCAGCATTTT. This encodes CATQDGHQPQHF.

On this clonotype itself: A read error may produce the germline difference seen at one junction end. The CDR3 DNA follows: TGTGCCAGCAGCTTAGGGTTGAACCCTGAAGCTTTCTTT. Amino acid sequence: CASSLGLNPEAFF. This chain links TRBV7-9 with TRBJ1-1; no clear D gene. This CDR3 has 13 residues. The germline gives CDR1 SEHNR, CDR2 FQNEAQ (reference sequence). Supplemented by reference TRBV7-9 and TRBJ1-1, the full variable domain reads DTGVSQNPRHKITKRGQNVTFRCDPISEHNRLYWYRQTLGQGPEFLTYFQNEAQLEKSRLLSDRFSAERPKGSFSTLEIQRTEQGDSAMYLCASSLGLNPEAFFGQGTRLTVV.

This chain links TRBV20-1 with TRBJ2-1; no clear D gene. Deletions cut 6 bases from V and 6 bases from J, with 18 bases between. The CDR3 has 14 amino acids. CDR1 is DFQATT, CDR2 SNEGSKA, per germline (reference sequence). This chain's CDR3 is CSAARKAKGNEQFF. As DNA, the CDR3 is TGCAGTGCCGCCCGAAAAGCGAAGGGCAATGAGCAGTTCTTC.

V is TRBV20-1 and J is TRBJ1-4, with 9 bases fitting TRBD1. The CDR3 has 13 residues. The germline V gene has CDR1 DFQATT and CDR2 SNEGSKA (reference sequence). With V trimmed by 5 bases and J by 8 bases, 6 bases remained unmatched. CDR3 sequence: CSAGQGFGEKLFF. CDR3 DNA: TGCAGTGCTGGACAGGGGTTTGGGGAAAAACTGTTTTTT.

The chain joins TRBV12-3 or TRBV12-4 to TRBJ2-1; D possibly matches TRBD1 or TRBD2 (7 bases each). CDR3 size: 16 residues. Between the trimmed V and J ends, which lost 3 bases and 12 bases, there was a span of 24 bases. The CDR3 nucleotides read TGTGCCAGCAGTTTGGAAAGCGGGACAGTATTATACGGGCAGTTCTTC. Translating gives CASSLESGTVLYGQFF.

This clonotype has a single count. The chain carries TRBV10-3 and TRBJ2-3; possible D gene TRBD2, 5 bases. The CDR3 consists of 16 residues. Germline-derived CDR1 and CDR2 are ENHRY and SYGVKD. V gave up 4 bases and J gave up 0 bases, with 14 bases separating them. The CDR3 nucleotides read TGTGCCATCAGTGTTCGGGCTAGCCCTAGCACAGATACGCAGTATTTT. Its translation: CAISVRASPSTDTQYF.

The rearrangement links TRBV6-5 to TRBJ2-5, with 7 bases that match TRBD1. Germline V gene sequence: CDR1 MNHEY, CDR2 SVGAGI. After removal of 2 bases from V and 3 bases from J, the junction contained 9 bases not matched to a gene. CDR3 size: 16 residues. The CDR3 spells CASSYPAVTGKETQYF. Written as DNA, the CDR3 is TGTGCCAGCAGTTACCCGGCCGTGACAGGGAAAGAGACCCAGTACTTC.

J is TRBJ1-2 and V is TRBV5-6, with D perhaps matching TRBD1 (5 bases). V was trimmed by 1 base and J by 4 bases, leaving 17 bases between them. The CDR3 covers 16 residues. The germline gives CDR1 SGHDT, CDR2 YYEEEE. CDR3 coding DNA: TGTGCCAGCAGCTTGTCCGAGGGGCGGATCCGCTATGGCTACACCTTC. It is translated as CASSLSEGRIRYGYTF. Supplemented by reference TRBV5-6 and TRBJ1-2, the full variable domain reads DAGVTQSPTHLIKTRGQQVTLRCSPKSGHDTVSWYQQALGQGPQFIFQYYEEEERQRGNFPDRFSGHQFPNYSSELNVNALLLGDSALYLCASSLSEGRIRYGYTFGSGTRLTVV.

V is TRBV20-1 and J is TRBJ2-5; 15 nucleotides line up with TRBD2. This CDR3 is built from 15 residues. The V segment lost 3 bases and the J segment 4 bases; nucleotides outside the gene matches: 3. Germline V CDR1 and CDR2: DFQATT, SNEGSKA (reference sequence). The CDR3 loop is CSASPGLAGGETQYF. CDR3 coding DNA: TGCAGTGCTAGCCCGGGACTAGCGGGAGGAGAGACCCAGTACTTC.

This clonotype was recorded only once. The CDR3 region is CASSPELIGNEQYF. The CDR3, as DNA: TGTGCCAGCAGTCCGGAACTGATAGGGAATGAGCAGTACTTC. The gene calls are TRBV12-3 or TRBV12-4 and TRBJ2-7, with D hard to call. The CDR3 loop spans 14 amino acids. V lost 5 bases to trimming and J lost 7 bases, with 18 bases between them.

This chain uses TRBV20-1 with TRBJ2-7, with D tentatively TRBD1 (7 bases). Germline V gene data show CDR1 as DFQATT and CDR2 as SNEGSKA (reference sequence). The length of the CDR3 is 15 residues. Trimming removed 2 bases from V and 0 bases from J, with 14 bases in between. The CDR3 DNA follows: TGCAGTGCTAGACTCGCCAGGGGGGTCTCCTACGAGCAGTACTTC. It specifies CSARLARGVSYEQYF.

The genes are TRBV4-1 and TRBJ1-5, with D possibly TRBD1 on 5 matching bases. CDR1 and CDR2 from the germline V gene are MGHRA and YSYEKL. The CDR3 extends over 16 amino acids. The V gene lost 2 bases and the J gene lost 7 bases, with 18 bases spanning the gap. CDR3: CASSQILGGEGQPQHF. The DNA of the CDR3 is TGCGCCAGCAGCCAAATATTAGGAGGGGAGGGACAGCCCCAGCATTTT.

The J gene is TRBJ2-1, the V gene TRBV10-3; 8 bases are shared with TRBD1. Looked up from germline, CDR1 is ENHRY and CDR2 is SYGVKD. The CDR3 has 14 residues. The V segment lost 8 bases and the J segment 0 bases; nucleotides outside the gene matches: 3. In DNA form, the CDR3 reads TGTGCCATCTCAGGGGGCTTCTCCTACAATGAGCAGTTCTTC. Its protein is CAISGGFSYNEQFF.

The chain has TRBV7-2 and TRBJ1-2; 7 bases match TRBD1. J was trimmed by 8 bases and V by 5 bases; bases with no gene match: 14. CDR1 and CDR2 from the germline V gene are SGHTA and FQGNSA. The CDR3 runs to 15 residues. The CDR3 region is CASSLNQQGPGGYTF. The DNA of the CDR3 is TGTGCCAGCAGCCTCAACCAACAGGGGCCCGGAGGCTACACCTTC.

This clonotype was seen only a few times. The V gene is TRBV29-1, the J gene TRBJ1-2; D gene unclear. Trimming took off 6 bases at V and 6 bases at J, with 20 bases between the two ends. The CDR3 sequence is 14 residues long. Germline values: CDR1 SQVTM, CDR2 ANQGSEA. The CDR3 DNA follows: TGCAGCGTGGCATCAACTTCCCACGCCGATGGCTACACCTTC. Its translation: CSVASTSHADGYTF.

The V and J genes are TRBV7-6 and TRBJ2-4; possible D gene TRBD1, 6 bases. The J call may be incorrect, as the DNA end agrees better with TRBJ2-7. The CDR3 contains 13 residues. Per germline, CDR1 SGHVS and CDR2 FNYEAQ. CDR3 amino acids: CASSHRDKYEQYF. CDR3 bases: TGTGCCAGCAGCCACCGGGACAAGTACGAGCAGTACTTC.